The 20 T cell receptor beta chains below come from one sample, sequenced in a study of blood T cell repertoires in COVID-19. The method was immunoSEQ multiplex PCR; TCRdb's version includes in-frame clones alone and lacks a portion of them. Altogether some 220,000 clones are present, roughly 85% being singletons, with the ten largest covering 5.1%. Sequencing input: peripheral blood. The receptor set was obtained from a man aged 45-60 years with COVID-19, enrolled during active disease.

The chain joins TRBV7-2 to TRBJ1-6; possible D gene TRBD1, 6 bases. CDR3 length: 15 residues. The germline V gene has CDR1 SGHTA and CDR2 FQGNSA. Trimming took 5 bases from V and 12 from J, leaving 20 bases between them. The CDR3 region is CASSPFMGALKPLHF. Here the CDR3 DNA reads TGTGCCAGCAGCCCTTTCATGGGGGCTCTCAAACCCCTCCACTTT.

V is TRBV5-6 and J is TRBJ2-3; TRBD2 aligns across 11 bases. The germline gives CDR1 SGHDT, CDR2 YYEEEE. V shed 0 bases and J 4 bases; nucleotides not matched to a gene: 1. This CDR3 region has 15 residues. DNA for the CDR3: TGTGCCAGCAGCTTGGCTAGCGGGGGGCCAGATACGCAGTATTTT. Protein: CASSLASGGPDTQYF.

The V call is TRBV19, the J call TRBJ1-2; 7 bases map to TRBD1. This CDR3 is built from 13 residues. Per the germline V gene, CDR1 is LNHDA and CDR2 is SQIVND (reference sequence). Unmatched junction bases numbered 4, after V lost 1 base and J lost 8 bases. For the CDR3, the DNA is TGTGCCAGTAGTATAGTGACAGGGCCCGGCTACACCTTC. As protein: CASSIVTGPGYTF.

This sequence joins TRBV12-3 or TRBV12-4 and TRBJ1-4; 7 positions match TRBD1. The CDR3 consists of 12 residues. Unmatched junction bases numbered 5, after V lost 8 bases and J lost 8 bases. CDR3 protein: CASRDRGEKLFF. DNA of the CDR3: TGTGCCAGCCGGGACAGAGGGGAAAAACTGTTTTTT.

The CDR3 region is CASSGRQGRNTGELFF. The CDR3 region has the DNA TGTGCCAGCAGCGGGAGACAGGGTCGGAACACCGGGGAGCTGTTTTTT. The J gene is TRBJ2-2, the V gene TRBV11-1, with 7 nucleotides matching TRBD1. V was clipped by 5 bases and J by 1 base; unmatched bases: 7. The CDR3 is 16 amino acids. The germline V gene has CDR1 SGHAT and CDR2 FQDESV (reference sequence).

This chain links TRBV14 with TRBJ1-2; no firm D call. Germline lookup yields CDR1 SGHDN and CDR2 FVKESK. This CDR3 region has 15 residues. V was trimmed by 0 bases and J by 0 bases, leaving 8 bases between them. The CDR3 protein is CASSQERSPNYGYTF. CDR3 DNA: TGTGCCAGCAGCCAAGAGCGTAGTCCTAACTATGGCTACACCTTC.

This sequence joins TRBV5-4 and TRBJ1-2; TRBD1 aligns across 7 bases. The junction had 8 bases not matched to a gene; V was cut back by 7 bases and J by 2 bases. Per germline, CDR1 SGHNT and CDR2 YYREEE (reference sequence). CDR3 length: 14 residues. CDR3 nucleotide sequence: TGTGCCAGCGGCCCACAGGGGTTCAACTATGGCTACACCTTC. Amino acids: CASGPQGFNYGYTF.

The chain recombines TRBV5-5 with TRBJ2-2; D perhaps matches TRBD1 (6 bases). This CDR3 is 16 amino acids long. Between the trimmed V and J ends, which lost 4 bases and 0 bases, there was a span of 13 bases. Germline loops: CDR1 SGHKS, CDR2 YYEKEE (reference sequence). CDR3 DNA: TGTGCCAGCAGCCTGTGGACAGCTTCGAACACCGGGGAGCTGTTTTTT. Protein product: CASSLWTASNTGELFF.

The gene calls are TRBV27 and TRBJ1-5, with TRBD1 identical over 8 bases. With 3 bases clipped from V and 7 bases from J, the junction kept 8 bases outside the gene matches. CDR3 length equals 15 residues. Germline V gives CDR1 MNHEY, CDR2 SMNVEV (reference sequence). This CDR3 reads CASSFSPGGGQPQHF. CDR3 DNA: TGTGCCAGCAGTTTTTCTCCAGGGGGCGGGCAGCCCCAGCATTTT.

J is TRBJ1-1 and V is TRBV2; D is unresolved. V was clipped by 5 bases and J by 11 bases, with 12 bases between them. CDR1 and CDR2 (germline): SNHLY, FYNNEI. This CDR3 has 11 amino acids. The CDR3 bases are TGTGCCAGCAGTCCAGACATTTGGGCTTTCTTT. It yields the protein CASSPDIWAFF.

This chain links TRBV5-8 with TRBJ2-3; perhaps TRBD2 as D (5 bases). The CDR3 runs to 13 residues. Trimming removed 4 bases from V and 6 bases from J, with 12 bases in between. Germline V gene lookup returns CDR1 SGHTS and CDR2 YDEGEE. CDR3 nucleotide sequence: TGTGCCAGCAGCACCCGGGGATCCGATACGCAGTATTTT. It translates to CASSTRGSDTQYF.

V gene TRBV5-1 combines with J gene TRBJ2-7; 7 nucleotides match TRBD1. V gave up 5 bases and J gave up 1 base; unmatched junction bases: 3. CDR1 and CDR2 from the germline V gene are SGHRS and YFSETQ. The CDR3 runs to 13 residues. CDR3 sequence reads: CASRPGQSYEQYF. DNA for the CDR3: TGCGCCAGCAGACCGGGACAGTCCTACGAGCAGTACTTC.

This clone was counted only a few times. V is TRBV27 and J is TRBJ1-6, with TRBD1 matching 8 bases. CDR1 MNHEY and CDR2 SMNVEV come from the germline V gene (reference sequence). The CDR3 consists of 14 residues. V lost 3 bases to trimming and J lost 7 bases; unmatched junction nucleotides: 2. CDR3 residues: CASSLTGENSPLHF. CDR3 DNA: TGTGCCAGCAGTTTGACAGGGGAGAATTCACCCCTCCACTTT.

The chain joins TRBV4-2 to TRBJ2-1; D not resolved. V lost 0 bases, J lost 4 bases, and 10 bases lay in between. The CDR3 spans 15 residues. From germline, CDR1 is LGHNA and CDR2 YNFKEQ. CDR3 sequence (DNA): TGTGCCAGCAGCCAAGAAGAGCTAGGTTACAATGAGCAGTTCTTC. Translation: CASSQEELGYNEQFF.

The chain has TRBV10-3 and TRBJ1-5; 9 bases are shared with TRBD1. The junction had 6 bases not matched to a gene; V was cut back by 3 bases and J by 6 bases. Germline V gene sequence: CDR1 ENHRY, CDR2 SYGVKD. The CDR3 is 15 amino acids. The CDR3 here is CAISDPGQGIQPQHF. The CDR3 region has the DNA TGTGCCATCAGTGACCCGGGACAGGGTATTCAGCCCCAGCATTTT.

The chain couples TRBV19 to TRBJ2-3, with D tentatively TRBD1 (5 bases). Trimming left V 2 bases short and J 1 base short, with 10 bases between. The germline V gene has CDR1 LNHDA and CDR2 SQIVND (reference sequence). This CDR3 comprises 15 residues. The CDR3 loop is CASSIMTVGTDTQYF. The CDR3 region has the DNA TGTGCCAGTAGTATAATGACAGTTGGCACAGATACGCAGTATTTT.

This chain connects TRBV4-2 to TRBJ1-1; D call uncertain. Germline lookup yields CDR1 LGHNA and CDR2 YNFKEQ. The CDR3 length is 15 residues. V was shortened by 4 bases and J by 3 bases, with 15 bases between the two germline ends. In DNA form, the CDR3 reads TGTGCCAGCAGCCCGGGTCCCCTTGTGGACACTGAAGCTTTCTTT. Its protein product is CASSPGPLVDTEAFF.

This clone was seen more than once but under ten times. V gene TRBV14 combines with J gene TRBJ1-2, with a possible D match to TRBD1 (6 bases). Between the trimmed V and J ends, which lost 2 bases and 2 bases, there was a span of 9 bases. In germline, CDR1 is SGHDN, CDR2 FVKESK. CDR3 length equals 14 residues. CDR3 sequence (DNA): TGTGCCAGCAGCCAAATACAGGGAAACTATGGCTACACCTTC. Amino acid sequence: CASSQIQGNYGYTF.

This clone was observed a few times. The chain has TRBV30 and TRBJ1-5; possibly TRBD1 for D (5 bases). From germline, CDR1 is GTSNPN and CDR2 SVGIG (reference sequence). The CDR3 has 16 residues. V lost 2 bases to trimming and J lost 1 base, with 15 bases between them. The CDR3, as DNA: TGTGCCTGGAGTCCCCGGGGGTCGAGGAGCAATCAGCCCCAGCATTTT. Its protein is CAWSPRGSRSNQPQHF.

The chain uses TRBV7-2 and TRBJ2-2; D call uncertain. This CDR3 has 14 amino acids. CDR1 and CDR2 from the germline V gene are SGHTA and FQGNSA. V was pared by 4 bases and J by 1 base, with 7 bases between. CDR3 region: CASSSLGNTGELFF. CDR3 DNA sequence: TGTGCCAGCAGCTCCCTCGGGAACACCGGGGAGCTGTTTTTT.